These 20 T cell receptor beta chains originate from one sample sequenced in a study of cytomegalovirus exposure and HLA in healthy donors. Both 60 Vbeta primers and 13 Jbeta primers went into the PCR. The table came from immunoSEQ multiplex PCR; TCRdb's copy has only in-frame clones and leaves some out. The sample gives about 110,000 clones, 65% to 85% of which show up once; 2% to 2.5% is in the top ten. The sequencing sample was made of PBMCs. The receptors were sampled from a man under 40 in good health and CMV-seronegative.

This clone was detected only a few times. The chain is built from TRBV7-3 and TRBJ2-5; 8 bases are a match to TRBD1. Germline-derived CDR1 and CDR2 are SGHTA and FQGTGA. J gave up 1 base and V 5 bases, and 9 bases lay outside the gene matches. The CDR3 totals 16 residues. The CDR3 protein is CASSIQGGTRQETQYF. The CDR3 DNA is TGTGCCAGCAGCATACAGGGGGGCACCCGCCAAGAGACCCAGTACTTC. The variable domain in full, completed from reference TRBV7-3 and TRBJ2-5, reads GAGVSQTPSNKVTEKGKYVELRCDPISGHTALYWYRQSLGQGPEFLIYFQGTGAADDSGLPNDRFFAVRPEGSVSTLKIQRTERGDSAVYLCASSIQGGTRQETQYFGPGTRLLVL.

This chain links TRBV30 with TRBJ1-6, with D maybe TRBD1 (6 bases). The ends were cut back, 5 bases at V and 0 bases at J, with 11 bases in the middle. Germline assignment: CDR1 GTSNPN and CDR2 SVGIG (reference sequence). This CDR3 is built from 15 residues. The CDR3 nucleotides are TGTGCCTGGGGACAGTTAAGCTCCTATAATTCACCCCTCCACTTT. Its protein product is CAWGQLSSYNSPLHF.

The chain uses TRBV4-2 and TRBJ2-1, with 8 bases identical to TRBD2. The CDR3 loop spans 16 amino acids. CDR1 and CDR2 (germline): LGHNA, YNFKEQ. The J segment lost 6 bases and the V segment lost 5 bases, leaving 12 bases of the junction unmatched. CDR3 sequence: CASSLTSGTRGNEQFF. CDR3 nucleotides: TGTGCCAGCAGCTTAACGTCCGGGACTAGGGGCAATGAGCAGTTCTTC.

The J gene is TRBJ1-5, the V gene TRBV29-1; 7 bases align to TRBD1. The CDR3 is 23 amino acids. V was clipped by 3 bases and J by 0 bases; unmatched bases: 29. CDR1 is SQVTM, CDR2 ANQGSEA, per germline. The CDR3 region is CSVEDPSGGDSGGFLYSNQPQHF. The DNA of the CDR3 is TGCAGCGTTGAGGACCCTTCGGGCGGGGATTCAGGGGGATTCCTTTATAGCAATCAGCCCCAGCATTTT.

CDR3: CATSTGGASTGELFF. For the CDR3, the DNA is TGTGCCACCAGCACAGGGGGCGCGTCCACCGGGGAGCTGTTTTTT. The rearrangement joins TRBV15 to TRBJ2-2; 8 bases line up with TRBD1. This CDR3 has 15 amino acids. J gave up 4 bases and V 4 bases, and 5 bases lay outside the gene matches. CDR1 and CDR2 from the germline V gene are LNHNV and YYDKDF (reference sequence).

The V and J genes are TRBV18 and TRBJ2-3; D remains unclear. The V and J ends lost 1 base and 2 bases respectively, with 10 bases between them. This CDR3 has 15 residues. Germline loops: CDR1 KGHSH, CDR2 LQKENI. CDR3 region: CASSPQRYVTDTQYF. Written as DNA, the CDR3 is TGTGCCAGCTCACCACAGAGATATGTCACAGATACGCAGTATTTT.

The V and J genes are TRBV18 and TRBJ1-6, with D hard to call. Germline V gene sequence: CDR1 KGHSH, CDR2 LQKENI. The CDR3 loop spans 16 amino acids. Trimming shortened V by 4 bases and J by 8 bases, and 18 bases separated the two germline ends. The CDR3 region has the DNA TGTGCCAGCTCACTTTCCTCCCAGGTGAGGGATTCACCCCTCCACTTT. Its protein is CASSLSSQVRDSPLHF.

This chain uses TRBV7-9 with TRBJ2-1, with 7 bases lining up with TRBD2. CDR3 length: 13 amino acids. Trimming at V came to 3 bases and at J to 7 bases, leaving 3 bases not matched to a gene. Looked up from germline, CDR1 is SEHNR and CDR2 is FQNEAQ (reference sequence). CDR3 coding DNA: TGTGCCAGCAGCTTTCCGCGGGGGAATGAGCAGTTCTTC. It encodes CASSFPRGNEQFF.

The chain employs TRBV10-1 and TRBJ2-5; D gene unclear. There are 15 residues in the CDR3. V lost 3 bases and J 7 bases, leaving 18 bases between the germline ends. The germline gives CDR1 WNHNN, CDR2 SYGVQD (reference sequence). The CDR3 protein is CASSDPADGALTQYF. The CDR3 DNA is TGCGCCAGCAGTGATCCCGCCGACGGAGCCCTGACCCAGTACTTC.

The CDR3 DNA reads TGTGCCAGCAGCAAACTGGAGGGAACGGACAGGGGGCGAAAACACGAGCAGTACTTC. This gives the protein CASSKLEGTDRGRKHEQYF. This chain links TRBV21-1 with TRBJ2-7; the DNA was not used to check the table's D call, TRBD1. TRBV21-1 is a pseudogene. The CDR3 is 19 amino acids.

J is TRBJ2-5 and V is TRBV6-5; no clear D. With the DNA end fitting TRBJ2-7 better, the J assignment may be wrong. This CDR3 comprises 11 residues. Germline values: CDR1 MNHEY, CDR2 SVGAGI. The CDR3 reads CASSYRYEQYF. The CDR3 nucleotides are TGTGCCAGCAGTTATCGGTACGAGCAGTACTTC.

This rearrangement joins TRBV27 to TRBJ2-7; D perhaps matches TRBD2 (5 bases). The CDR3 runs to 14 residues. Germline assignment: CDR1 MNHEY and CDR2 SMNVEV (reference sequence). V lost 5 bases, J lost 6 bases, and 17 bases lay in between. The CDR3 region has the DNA TGTGCCAGCAGTCCCTCGGGGAGCGGTGGCGAGCAGTACTTC. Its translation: CASSPSGSGGEQYF.

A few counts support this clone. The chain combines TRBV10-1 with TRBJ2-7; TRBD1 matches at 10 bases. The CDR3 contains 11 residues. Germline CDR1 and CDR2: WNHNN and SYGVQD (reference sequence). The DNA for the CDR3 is TGCGCCAGGCGTGACAGGGGGCGAATTCTGGTC. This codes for CARRDRGRILV.

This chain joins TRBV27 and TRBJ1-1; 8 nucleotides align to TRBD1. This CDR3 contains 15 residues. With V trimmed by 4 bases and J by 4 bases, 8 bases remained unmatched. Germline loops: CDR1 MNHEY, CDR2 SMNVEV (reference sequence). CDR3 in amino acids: CASSSGQGRGTEAFF. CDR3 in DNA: TGTGCCAGCAGTTCAGGACAGGGCAGAGGCACTGAAGCTTTCTTT.

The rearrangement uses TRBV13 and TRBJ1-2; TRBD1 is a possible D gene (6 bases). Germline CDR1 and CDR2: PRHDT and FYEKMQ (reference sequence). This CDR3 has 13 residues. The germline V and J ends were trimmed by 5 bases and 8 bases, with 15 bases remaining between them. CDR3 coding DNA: TGTGCCAGCAGCACCGTGACAGGCTTAGGCTACACCTTC. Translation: CASSTVTGLGYTF.

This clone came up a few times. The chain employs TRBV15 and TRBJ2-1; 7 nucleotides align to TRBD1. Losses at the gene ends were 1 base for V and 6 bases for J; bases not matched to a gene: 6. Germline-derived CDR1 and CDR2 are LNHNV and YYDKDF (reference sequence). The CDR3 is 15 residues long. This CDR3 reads CATSRGQGVSNEQFF. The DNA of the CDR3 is TGTGCCACCAGCAGAGGACAGGGTGTTTCCAATGAGCAGTTCTTC.

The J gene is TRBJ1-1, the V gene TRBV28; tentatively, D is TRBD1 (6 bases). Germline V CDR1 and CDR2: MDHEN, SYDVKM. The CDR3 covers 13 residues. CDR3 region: CGAGGAPNTEAFF. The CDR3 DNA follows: TGTGGAGCGGGGGGGGCCCCGAACACTGAAGCTTTCTTT. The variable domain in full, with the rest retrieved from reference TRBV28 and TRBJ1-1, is DVKVTQSSRYLVKRTGEKVFLECVQDMDHENMFWYRQDPGLGLRLIYFSYDVKMKEKGDIPEGYSVSREKKERFSLILESASTNQTSMYLCGAGGAPNTEAFFGQGTRLTVV.

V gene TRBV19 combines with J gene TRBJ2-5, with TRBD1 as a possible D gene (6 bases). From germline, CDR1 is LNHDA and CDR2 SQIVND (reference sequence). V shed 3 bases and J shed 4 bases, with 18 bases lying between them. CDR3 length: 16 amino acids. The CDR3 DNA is TGTGCCAGTAGTATGGACGGCAGGGGTTCGAGAGAGACCCAGTACTTC. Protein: CASSMDGRGSRETQYF.

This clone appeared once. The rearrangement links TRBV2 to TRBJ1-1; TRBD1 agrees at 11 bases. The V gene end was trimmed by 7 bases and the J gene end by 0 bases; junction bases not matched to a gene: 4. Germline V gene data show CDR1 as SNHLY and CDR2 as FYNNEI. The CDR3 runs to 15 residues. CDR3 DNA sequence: TGTGCCAGCATGGGGACAGGGGGTTTGAACACTGAAGCTTTCTTT. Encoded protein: CASMGTGGLNTEAFF.

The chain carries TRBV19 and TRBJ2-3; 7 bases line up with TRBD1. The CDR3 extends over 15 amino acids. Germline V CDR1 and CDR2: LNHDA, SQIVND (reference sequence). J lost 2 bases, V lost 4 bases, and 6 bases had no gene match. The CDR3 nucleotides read TGTGCCAGTAGTAGGACAGGCTCACCCACAGATACGCAGTATTTT. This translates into CASSRTGSPTDTQYF.